This TCR beta chain is drawn from a study of blood T cell repertoires in COVID-19. CDR3 length: 15 amino acids. V lost 4 bases to trimming and J lost 4 bases, with 14 bases between them. Per germline, CDR1 MNHEY and CDR2 SVGEGT. As handled by the study authors: The authors estimated nucleated cell counts from reference gene primer amplification. Sequenced by immunoSEQ multiplex PCR; TCRdb stores in-frame clones only, minus some. V, J and clone size were drawn from that table, and D and trimming were deduced from the DNA. The profile covers 210,000 or so clones, with nearly 90% appearing a single time and about 12% taken by the ten largest.

This clonotype was obtained from a young woman who had recovered from COVID-19. This chain uses TRBV6-2 or TRBV6-3 with TRBJ2-1; the D gene is possibly TRBD2 (6 bases). Sample: peripheral blood. CDR3 DNA sequence: TGTGCCAGCAGTTGGGACTCTCAAAGGTACAATGAGCAGTTCTTC. Its translation: CASSWDSQRYNEQFF.